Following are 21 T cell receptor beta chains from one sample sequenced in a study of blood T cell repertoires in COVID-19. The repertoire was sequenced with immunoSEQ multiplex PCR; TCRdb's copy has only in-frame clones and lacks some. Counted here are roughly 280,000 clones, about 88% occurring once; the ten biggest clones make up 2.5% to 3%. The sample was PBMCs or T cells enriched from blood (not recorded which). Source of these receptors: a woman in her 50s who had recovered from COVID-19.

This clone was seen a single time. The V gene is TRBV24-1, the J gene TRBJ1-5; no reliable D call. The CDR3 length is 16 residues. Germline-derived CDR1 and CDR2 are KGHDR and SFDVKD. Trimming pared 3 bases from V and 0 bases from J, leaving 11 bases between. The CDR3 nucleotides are TGTGCCACCAGTGATCCGCGGTCGGGTAGCAATCAGCCCCAGCATTTT. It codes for CATSDPRSGSNQPQHF.

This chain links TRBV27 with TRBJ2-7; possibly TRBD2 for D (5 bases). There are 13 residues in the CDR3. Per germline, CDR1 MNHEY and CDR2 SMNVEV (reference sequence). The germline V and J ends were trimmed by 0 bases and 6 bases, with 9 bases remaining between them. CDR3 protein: CASSLSRGLEQYF. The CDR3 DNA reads TGTGCCAGCAGTTTATCCCGAGGGCTCGAGCAGTACTTC.

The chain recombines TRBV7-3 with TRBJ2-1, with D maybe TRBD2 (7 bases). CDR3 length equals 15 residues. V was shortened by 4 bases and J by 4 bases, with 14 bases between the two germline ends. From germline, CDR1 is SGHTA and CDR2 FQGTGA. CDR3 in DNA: TGTGCCAGCAGCTCCGAGGGGGGGCCGTACAATGAGCAGTTCTTC. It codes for CASSSEGGPYNEQFF.

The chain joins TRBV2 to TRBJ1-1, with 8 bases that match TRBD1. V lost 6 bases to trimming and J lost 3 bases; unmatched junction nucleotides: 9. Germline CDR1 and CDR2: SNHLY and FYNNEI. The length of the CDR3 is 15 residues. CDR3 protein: CASRDDRGWDTEAFF. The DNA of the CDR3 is TGTGCCAGCAGGGACGACAGGGGATGGGACACTGAAGCTTTCTTT.

CDR3 nucleotide sequence: TGTGCCAGCAGCTTTAACCGCGGGGAGGAGCAGTACTTC. Its translation is CASSFNRGEEQYF. The chain links TRBV2 to TRBJ2-7, with TRBD2 as a possible D gene (6 bases). CDR1 SNHLY and CDR2 FYNNEI come from the germline V gene. The germline V and J ends were trimmed by 6 bases and 7 bases, with 16 bases remaining between them. This CDR3 is 13 amino acids long.

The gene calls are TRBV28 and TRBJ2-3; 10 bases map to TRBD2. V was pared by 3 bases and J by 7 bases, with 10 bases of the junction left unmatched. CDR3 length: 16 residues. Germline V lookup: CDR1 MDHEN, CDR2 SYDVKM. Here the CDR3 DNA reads TGTGCCAGCAGTTTGCCTTCTAGCGGGAGATTGTATACGCAGTATTTT. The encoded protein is CASSLPSSGRLYTQYF.

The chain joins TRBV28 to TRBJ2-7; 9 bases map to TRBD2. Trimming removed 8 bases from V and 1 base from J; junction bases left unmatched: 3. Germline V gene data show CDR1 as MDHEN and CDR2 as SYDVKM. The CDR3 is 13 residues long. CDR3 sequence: CASWREGSYEQYF. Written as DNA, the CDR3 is TGTGCCAGCTGGCGGGAGGGGTCCTACGAGCAGTACTTC.

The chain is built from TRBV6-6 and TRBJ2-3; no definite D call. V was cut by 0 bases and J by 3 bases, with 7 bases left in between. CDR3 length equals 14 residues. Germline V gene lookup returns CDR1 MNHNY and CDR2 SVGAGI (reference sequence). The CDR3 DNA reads TGTGCCAGCAGTTACTCGAGAGGTACAGATACGCAGTATTTT. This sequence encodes CASSYSRGTDTQYF.

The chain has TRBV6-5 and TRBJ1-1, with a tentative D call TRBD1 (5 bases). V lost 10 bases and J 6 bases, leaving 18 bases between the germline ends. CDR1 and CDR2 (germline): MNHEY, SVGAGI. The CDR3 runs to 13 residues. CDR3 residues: CATHERGGPEAFF. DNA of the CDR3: TGTGCCACCCATGAGAGGGGAGGTCCTGAAGCTTTCTTT.

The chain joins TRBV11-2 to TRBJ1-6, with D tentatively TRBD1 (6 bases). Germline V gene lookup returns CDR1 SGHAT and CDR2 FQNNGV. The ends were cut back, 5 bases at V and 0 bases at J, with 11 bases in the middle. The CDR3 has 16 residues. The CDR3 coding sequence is TGTGCCAGCAGCCTCCAGGGGAGCTCCTATAATTCACCCCTCCACTTT. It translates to CASSLQGSSYNSPLHF.

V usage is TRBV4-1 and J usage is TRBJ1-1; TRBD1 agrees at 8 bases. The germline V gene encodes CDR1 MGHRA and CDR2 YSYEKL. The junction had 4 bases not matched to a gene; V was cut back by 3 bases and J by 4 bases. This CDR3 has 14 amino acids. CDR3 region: CASSHFQGATEAFF. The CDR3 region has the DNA TGCGCCAGCAGCCATTTTCAGGGGGCCACTGAAGCTTTCTTT.

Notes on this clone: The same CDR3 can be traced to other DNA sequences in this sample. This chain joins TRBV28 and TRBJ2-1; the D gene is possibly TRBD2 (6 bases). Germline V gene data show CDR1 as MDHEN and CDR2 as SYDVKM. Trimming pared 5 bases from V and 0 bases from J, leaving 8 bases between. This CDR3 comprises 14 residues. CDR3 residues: CASSGGISYNEQFF. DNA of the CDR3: TGTGCCAGCAGTGGGGGGATCTCCTACAATGAGCAGTTCTTC. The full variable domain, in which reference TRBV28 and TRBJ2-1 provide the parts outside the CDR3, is DVKVTQSSRYLVKRTGEKVFLECVQDMDHENMFWYRQDPGLGLRLIYFSYDVKMKEKGDIPEGYSVSREKKERFSLILESASTNQTSMYLCASSGGISYNEQFFGPGTRLTVL.

CDR3 bases: TGTGCCAGCAGCAACAAGCAAGGAGGTACCGGGGAGCTGTTTTTT. Its translation is CASSNKQGGTGELFF. The chain recombines TRBV7-2 with TRBJ2-2; a weak D match, TRBD2 (5 bases). The CDR3 is made up of 15 amino acids. Germline CDR1 and CDR2: SGHTA and FQGNSA. V lost 5 bases, J lost 5 bases, and 15 bases lay in between.

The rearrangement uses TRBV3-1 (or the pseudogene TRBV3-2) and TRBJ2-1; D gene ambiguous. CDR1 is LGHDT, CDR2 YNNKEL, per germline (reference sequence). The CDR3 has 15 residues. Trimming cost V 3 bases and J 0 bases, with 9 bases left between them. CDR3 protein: CASSQTRTSYNEQFF. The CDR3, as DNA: TGTGCCAGCAGCCAGACTCGTACCTCCTACAATGAGCAGTTCTTC.

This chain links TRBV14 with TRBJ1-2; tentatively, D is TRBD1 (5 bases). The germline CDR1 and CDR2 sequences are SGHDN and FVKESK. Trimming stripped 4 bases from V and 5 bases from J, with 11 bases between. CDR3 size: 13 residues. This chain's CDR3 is CASSRGTRYGYTF. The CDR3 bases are TGTGCCAGCAGCCGGGGGACTCGTTATGGCTACACCTTC. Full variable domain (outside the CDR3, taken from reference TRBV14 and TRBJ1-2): EAGVTQFPSHSVIEKGQTVTLRCDPISGHDNLYWYRRVMGKEIKFLLHFVKESKQDESGMPNNRFLAERTGGTYSTLKVQPAELEDSGVYFCASSRGTRYGYTFGSGTRLTVV.

CDR3 coding DNA: TGTGCCAGTAGTATAGTTCCTAGCGGCTATTACAATGAGCAGTTCTTC. This translates into CASSIVPSGYYNEQFF. This chain links TRBV19 with TRBJ2-1; 7 nucleotides line up with TRBD2. The CDR3 is made up of 16 amino acids. Looked up from germline, CDR1 is LNHDA and CDR2 is SQIVND (reference sequence). V dropped 1 base and J dropped 4; count of bases not matched to a gene: 7.

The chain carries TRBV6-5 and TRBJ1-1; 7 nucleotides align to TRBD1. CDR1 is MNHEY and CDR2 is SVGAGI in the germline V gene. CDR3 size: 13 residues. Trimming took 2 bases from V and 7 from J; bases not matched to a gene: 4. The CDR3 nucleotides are TGTGCCAGCAGTTACCCTGGGACAGATGAAGCTTTCTTT. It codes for CASSYPGTDEAFF.

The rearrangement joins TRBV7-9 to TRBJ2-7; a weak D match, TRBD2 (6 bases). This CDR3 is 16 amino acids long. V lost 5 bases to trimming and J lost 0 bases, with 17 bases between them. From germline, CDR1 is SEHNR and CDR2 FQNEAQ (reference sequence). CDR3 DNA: TGTGCCAGCAGCGGAGGGCGGGGACGTACCTCCTACGAGCAGTACTTC. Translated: CASSGGRGRTSYEQYF. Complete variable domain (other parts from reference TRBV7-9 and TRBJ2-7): DTGVSQNPRHKITKRGQNVTFRCDPISEHNRLYWYRQTLGQGPEFLTYFQNEAQLEKSRLLSDRFSAERPKGSFSTLEIQRTEQGDSAMYLCASSGGRGRTSYEQYFGPGTRLTVT.

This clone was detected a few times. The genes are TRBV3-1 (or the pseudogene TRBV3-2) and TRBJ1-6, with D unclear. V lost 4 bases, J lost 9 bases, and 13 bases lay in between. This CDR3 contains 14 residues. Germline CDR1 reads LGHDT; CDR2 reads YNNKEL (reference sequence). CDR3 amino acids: CASSRRDRISPLHF. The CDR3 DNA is TGTGCCAGCAGCCGCCGGGATCGGATTTCACCCCTCCACTTT.

CDR3 region: CASSLVGLNTEAFF. CDR3 nucleotides: TGCGCCAGCAGCTTGGTGGGCCTCAACACTGAAGCTTTCTTT. The chain employs TRBV5-1 and TRBJ1-1; D not resolved. Germline CDR1 and CDR2: SGHRS and YFSETQ. The CDR3 has 14 amino acids. With 0 bases removed from V and 2 bases from J, the gap between germline ends came to 8 bases. Full variable domain (missing parts from reference TRBV5-1 and TRBJ1-1): KAGVTQTPRYLIKTRGQQVTLSCSPISGHRSVSWYQQTPGQGLQFLFEYFSETQRNKGNFPGRFSGRQFSNSRSEMNVSTLELGDSALYLCASSLVGLNTEAFFGQGTRLTVV.

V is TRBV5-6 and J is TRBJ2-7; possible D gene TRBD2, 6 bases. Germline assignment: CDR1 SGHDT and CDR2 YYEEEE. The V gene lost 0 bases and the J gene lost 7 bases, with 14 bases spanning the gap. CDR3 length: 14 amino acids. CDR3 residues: CASSLVRDPREQYF. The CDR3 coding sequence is TGTGCCAGCAGCTTGGTGCGGGACCCCCGGGAGCAGTACTTC.